In this sample, the clone carrying this TCR beta chain turned up a few times. These data originate in a study of T cells in Graves' hyperthyroidism and ophthalmopathy. Amplified TCR beta CDR3 regions came from RNA transcripts. Carried out on the TCR CDR3, a first-round RT-PCR used the HTBI primer set. From the multiplex PCR reads, TCRdb called clonotypes with MiXCR, one entry per CDR3 protein. This sample has 650,000 to 850,000 distinct CDR3 sequences; around 19% occur once, and the top ten carry approximately 15%. This CDR3 region has 16 residues. Trimming pared 3 bases from V and 2 bases from J, leaving 15 bases between. CDR1 and CDR2 (germline): KGHDR, SFDVKD.

The rearrangement uses TRBV24-1 and TRBJ1-2; weak D call: TRBD1 (5 bases). This TCR was sampled from a woman aged 45-65 years with Graves' hyperthyroidism that later progressed to Graves' ophthalmopathy. Material: blood. The CDR3 DNA reads TGTGCCACCAGTGATCCGGACACAAGACTGAACTATGGCTACACCTTC. Amino acid sequence: CATSDPDTRLNYGYTF.